Each of the 2 T cell receptor beta chains below was sequenced from the same sample in a study of lymphopenia after photon versus proton radiotherapy. TCRdb's copy holds only in-frame clones and misses some; the assay was immunoSEQ multiplex PCR. The repertoire holds 160,000 or so clones, with more than 85% as singletons. This sample comprised peripheral blood, obtained from a patient treated with photon-based radiotherapy. Receptors were obtained from a man aged 45 to 65 with gastric cancer.

CDR3 coding DNA: TGTGCCAGCAGCGTAGATCGGCTAGCGGCGAACACCGGGGAGCTGTTTTTT. It yields the protein CASSVDRLAANTGELFF. The chain has TRBV9 and TRBJ2-2, with 7 bases identical to TRBD2. V gave up 0 bases and J gave up 0 bases; unmatched junction bases: 5. The germline CDR1 and CDR2 sequences are SGDLS and YYNGEE. The CDR3 runs to 17 residues.

This rearrangement joins TRBV4-1 to TRBJ2-3; D might be TRBD1 (6 bases). The CDR3 covers 17 residues. Germline CDR1 reads MGHRA; CDR2 reads YSYEKL. Trimming pared 2 bases from V and 4 bases from J, leaving 19 bases between. The CDR3 DNA is TGCGCCAGCAGCCAACCGACAGGCCGAAAGAGGGCAGATACGCAGTATTTT. Its protein product is CASSQPTGRKRADTQYF.